Detailed here is one T cell receptor (beta chain). This may stem from a read error, because a much larger clone lies one nucleotide away. The ends were cut back, 7 bases at V and 8 bases at J, with 15 bases in the middle. This CDR3 contains 12 residues. Looked up from germline, CDR1 is MDHEN and CDR2 is SYDVKM. TCRbeta libraries were built with three rounds of nested PCR, modified from ARM-PCR. A single record per CDR3 protein comes from TCRdb applying MiXCR to the multiplex PCR reads. The data contain 90,000 to 100,000 distinct CDR3 sequences, 80% of them seen just once; the ten biggest clones take up 30%. The data originate from a study of tumor and adjacent non-tumor tissue in lung cancer. RNA was extracted from bulk tissue without any cell sorting. Distant lung tissue was collected more than 3 cm away from the tumor edge. Donors were chemotherapy-naive, newly diagnosed lung cancer surgical patients in China, August–late 2014.

The J gene is TRBJ2-7, the V gene TRBV28, with unresolved D. This TCR was recovered from a man aged 60 to 69 with small cell lung cancer. The sample was distant non-tumor lung tissue. CDR3 residues: CASNFGSIQQYF. The CDR3 bases are TGTGCCAGCAATTTTGGCTCCATCCAGCAGTACTTC.